The text below deals with one T cell receptor beta chain. Its antigen is undetermined. The germline V gene has CDR1 MNHEY and CDR2 SVGEGT. This CDR3 spans 15 amino acids. The V segment lost 0 bases and the J segment 6 bases; nucleotides outside the gene matches: 4. The sample comes from a study of T cell repertoires in cytomegalovirus infection. Via MiXCR, TCRdb re-called the reads, giving one row per CDR3 protein. The repertoire consists of about 920,000 distinct CDR3 sequences, with around 31% occurring once and the leading ten covering more than 13%. The clonotype comes from a human donor in good health (CMV status not recorded). Some clones in this sample may be carry-over from other donors' samples. V usage is TRBV6-2 or TRBV6-3 and J usage is TRBJ2-7; 11 bases map to TRBD1. The sequencing used cultured CD8+ T cells from PBMCs, collected from culture after CMV antigen stimulation. The CDR3 loop reads CASSYSWDRGSEQYF. The CDR3 region has the DNA TGTGCCAGCAGTTACTCATGGGACAGGGGGTCCGAGCAGTACTTC.